A selection of T cell receptor beta chains follows, all from one sample in a study of shared clonotypes between healthy human individuals. Method: immunoSEQ multiplex PCR; TCRdb's copy keeps in-frame clones and lacks some. The table includes around 2.1 million clones, 90% to 96% detected once. The material sequenced was naive CD4+ T cells sorted from blood. Every receptor here comes from a man aged 18 to 30 in good health. Each CDR3 is given without its conserved first and last residue.

V	J	CDR3
TRBV5-1	TRBJ2-5	ASSLTTGGPGETQY
TRBV19	TRBJ2-6	ASSISSGANVLT
TRBV5-8	TRBJ2-7	ASSTISLGGETYEQY
TRBV11-2	TRBJ2-2	ASSADLNTGELF
TRBV5-6	TRBJ2-3	ASSGIPDTQY
TRBV28	TRBJ1-5	ASSLLAFNQPQH
TRBV2	TRBJ1-1	ASSPDKTRDTEAF
TRBV6-1	TRBJ1-5	ASSDPNQPQH
TRBV7-3	TRBJ2-3	ASSSTSSGGTQY
TRBV7-9	TRBJ2-2	ASSPDRPTARTGELF
TRBV28	TRBJ2-1	ASSLSQGAFDNEQF
TRBV6-5	TRBJ2-1	ASMVRSSYNEQF
TRBV5-1	TRBJ2-7	ASSLAEGGAYEQY
TRBV7-8	TRBJ2-5	ASSPGAGLQETQY
TRBV30	TRBJ2-1	AWSVGLAGLWNEQF
TRBV9	TRBJ1-4	ASSSGTGLNEKLF
TRBV7-9	TRBJ1-2	ASSFDREDGYT
TRBV13	TRBJ1-6	ASSPTGISGLH
TRBV7-2	TRBJ1-4	ASSLRGNEKLF
TRBV6-6	TRBJ2-6	ASSYPVPGANVLT
TRBV2	TRBJ1-6	ASNPDRGNSPLH
TRBV19	TRBJ1-1	ASSQIQGAAEAF
TRBV30	TRBJ1-1	AWNSAMGNTEAF
TRBV5-4	TRBJ1-6	ASSPGQLSYNSPLH
TRBV30	TRBJ1-2	AWSVTWGYGYT
TRBV5-4	TRBJ1-2	ASSLAIRGPNYGYT
TRBV4-1	TRBJ2-2	ASSPFAYRGANTGELF
TRBV4-3	TRBJ1-2	ASSQGRLSYGYT
TRBV7-9	TRBJ2-5	ASSLNQETQY
TRBV28	TRBJ2-3	ASRVAGGSTDTQY
TRBV10-1	TRBJ2-1	ASSESGRGIYNEQF
TRBV6-5	TRBJ1-2	ASRRQGAENYGYT
TRBV7-8	TRBJ2-3	ASSRGQSTSRGTDTQY
TRBV30	TRBJ2-7	AWSVGGSSYEQY
TRBV5-4	TRBJ2-4	ASSFTGGIAKNIQY
TRBV10-3	TRBJ2-5	AISGVAGGQETQY
TRBV6-5	TRBJ2-7	ASSYSRDSYEQY
TRBV5-1	TRBJ1-5	ASSWTGQQPQH
TRBV28	TRBJ1-2	ASSSGQGAAGYT
TRBV2	TRBJ1-3	ASSESGRGNTIY
TRBV25-1	TRBJ2-7	ASSTRGRYEQY
TRBV5-1	TRBJ2-2	ASSLDSPEVGELF
TRBV7-9	TRBJ1-1	ASSPDSGLAF
TRBV4-1	TRBJ2-5	ASSPHTERLGQETQY
TRBV13	TRBJ1-2	ASSAGQGHYGYT
TRBV30	TRBJ1-1	AWRVHTEAF
TRBV10-3	TRBJ2-7	AISAGQSYEQY
TRBV6-6	TRBJ2-1	ASRYNEQF
TRBV5-1	TRBJ2-1	ASKIAERYNEQF
TRBV18	TRBJ1-3	ASSPPIGESGNTIY
TRBV21-1	TRBJ2-5	ASSPGQTWTQY
TRBV5-6	TRBJ2-5	ASSFREAGYQETQY
TRBV6-6	TRBJ2-1	ASIRGASQNEQF
TRBV4-1	TRBJ2-3	ASSQAPRTAGTQY
TRBV6-5	TRBJ1-1	ASKITGMGHTEAF
TRBV29-1	TRBJ2-2	SVRQGGHTGELF
TRBV18	TRBJ2-2	ASLGGTSETGELF